This entry is about one T cell receptor beta chain. The sample has other DNA sequences that encode this CDR3 too. TCRdb's table, derived via immunoSEQ multiplex PCR, lists solely in-frame clones and lacks some. The sample contains about 2.4 million clones, under 95% of which appear only once. Partitioning of CD4+ cells yielded a CD45RA+ naive subset and a CD45RA-negative memory subset. Germline assignment: CDR1 SNHLY and CDR2 FYNNEI. This CDR3 has 12 amino acids. V lost 5 bases to trimming and J lost 3 bases, with 6 bases between them. This sample stems from a study of shared clonotypes between healthy human individuals.

The origin of this receptor is a man younger than 30 in good health. Some clones in this sample may be carry-over from other donors' samples. The chain links TRBV2 to TRBJ2-3; possibly TRBD1 for D (5 bases). The sample taken for sequencing was naive CD4+ T cells from PBMCs. Specified subset: CD45RA+ positively selected. The CDR3 protein is CASSQGTDTQYF. CDR3 coding DNA: TGTGCCAGCAGTCAGGGAACAGATACGCAGTATTTT. The complete variable domain, with remaining parts taken from reference TRBV2 and TRBJ2-3, reads EPEVTQTPSHQVTQMGQEVILRCVPISNHLYFYWYRQILGQKVEFLVSFYNNEISEKSEIFDDQFSVERPDGSNFTLKIRSTKLEDSAMYFCASSQGTDTQYFGPGTRLTVL.